What follows describes a single T cell receptor beta chain. This clonotype was picked up a small number of times. Its antigen remains undetermined. The input lacks base qualities; no much larger clone sits a single base away. The data derive from a study of response to subunit inactivated influenza vaccine (dated by TCRdb to the late 2010s). Regarding the study in general: To follow how T cells responded to a trivalent subunit inactivated influenza vaccine, the researchers relied on deep quantitative profiling of the T cell receptor repertoire.

The paper's findings and limits, for the study overall: The authors suggested that each seasonal influenza vaccination may recruit only a limited number of new T cells.

The receptor library was made with RT-PCR. Instrument on record: Illumina HiSeq 2500. The raw public data were reprocessed by TCRdb itself: fastp quality trimming at Q25, MiXCR clonotype calling, in-frame beta chains only. Each entry is one CDR3 protein sequence, shown with its most common DNA and genes. The sample table lists more than 550,000 distinct CDR3 sequences, around 11% of them with a count of one. The ten largest clones add up to 11% of the sample. V is pared back by 1 base and J by 5 bases, with 13 bases lying between the germline termini. The CDR3 runs 14 residues from the cysteine to the phenylalanine. This entry keeps only the CDR3 DNA: 42 bases, framed from base 1. Looking up the germline V gene yields CDR1 SGHRS and CDR2 YFSETQ. A further study also used this sample, focusing on T cells expressing NK-cell markers. As described in the second report: TCR beta cDNA libraries were prepared using 5'RACE template switching, which introduced a universal primer site and unique molecular identifiers. Three sorted T-cell subsets (CD3+CD56+NKG2C+, CD3+CD56+NKG2C- and CD3+CD56-NKG2C+) from roughly eight donors had their TCR beta-chain repertoires profiled. Among the eight sequenced donors, only one was HCMV-seronegative, while the other seven were HCMV-seropositive. In several experiments an anti-gammadeltaTCR antibody was added to restrict sorting to alphabetaTCR-expressing T cells. In six donors, the dominant CD3+CD56+NKG2C+ clonotypes ranked among the top 10 CD8+ clonotypes, making up 1.0-7.0% of CD8+ T cells. Those dominant clonotypes were again the most abundant among CD3+CD56-NKG2C+ cells in a handful of donors, at about 28.3-60.1%. Whether the expanded NKG2C-expressing T cell clones were specific for HCMV antigens was left unclear. The study sequenced eight donors, all healthy volunteers chosen at random: three men and five women. A commercial ELISA kit detecting HCMV-specific IgG in serum was used to determine HCMV serostatus. Ficoll density gradient centrifugation was used to isolate peripheral blood mononuclear cells from blood. For about six donors, unsorted PBMC were also used to sequence bulk peripheral blood T-cell repertoires. Synthesis of cDNA was primed from the TCR beta constant segment and was followed by two consecutive PCR amplification steps. Illumina HiSeq 2000/2500, MiSeq or NextSeq was used to sequence libraries as 2 x 150 bp reads. MIGEC handled demultiplexing of the reads and grouping by UMI, while MiTCR was used to assemble and quantify clonotypes. To remove erroneous sequences, TCR cDNA sequences were retained only when supported by two or more reads. The tcR package was used for downstream repertoire analysis, and clonotypes were matched across fractions by CDR3 nucleotide sequence plus V segment. VDJmatch was used to annotate antigen specificity against VDJdb, with one amino acid substitution allowed in CDR3.

The clonotype comes from a man in his fifties who received an inactivated influenza vaccine. Donor details come from another sample of the same person, matched by shared clones. The receptor chain draws on TRBV5-1 and TRBJ2-7, with the D gene not confidently named. Sequenced material: PBMCs from blood, taken on the day of vaccination. The CDR3 corresponds to CASSLSRSADEQYF. The bases read TGCGCCAGCAGCTTGTCTAGGAGTGCGGACGAGCAGTACTTC.